The 24 T cell receptor beta chains presented below share a single source sample, sequenced in a study of metastatic and nonmetastatic thyroid tumors. Every patient was untreated before thyroid surgery. TCRdb called clones again from the PCR reads with MiXCR. The data contain 30,000 to 40,000 clones, about a fifth of them singletons. The material sequenced was tumor tissue. These receptors were taken from a male donor with papillary thyroid cancer or a benign thyroid nodule (not recorded which). Some clones in this sample may be carry-over from other donors' samples.

This clone came up many times. V usage is TRBV28 and J usage is TRBJ1-5, with D possibly matching TRBD1 (6 bases). Trimming stripped 7 bases from V and 2 bases from J, with 9 bases between. Germline CDR1 and CDR2: MDHEN and SYDVKM. This CDR3 is built from 13 residues. The CDR3 here is CASTRTGNQPQHF. CDR3 bases: TGTGCCAGCACCCGGACAGGCAATCAGCCCCAGCATTTT. Using reference TRBV28 and TRBJ1-5 for the parts outside the CDR3, the full variable domain is DVKVTQSSRYLVKRTGEKVFLECVQDMDHENMFWYRQDPGLGLRLIYFSYDVKMKEKGDIPEGYSVSREKKERFSLILESASTNQTSMYLCASTRTGNQPQHFGDGTRLSIL.

The sample holds many counts of this clone. J is TRBJ2-1 and V is TRBV12-3 or TRBV12-4, with D tentatively TRBD1 (6 bases). The CDR3 totals 15 residues. The V end was cut by 8 bases, the J end by 1 base, with 15 bases between. The CDR3 spells CASSQGGNSYNEQFF. As DNA, the CDR3 is TGTGCCAGCTCCCAAGGGGGTAATTCCTACAATGAGCAGTTCTTC.

In this sample, this clone turned up many times. V and J are TRBV20-1 and TRBJ2-2; possibly TRBD2 for D (6 bases). The CDR3 sequence is 14 residues long. V lost 5 bases, J lost 5 bases, and 15 bases lay in between. Germline-derived CDR1 and CDR2 are DFQATT and SNEGSKA (reference sequence). The CDR3 region has the DNA TGCAGTGCTGAAATAGCGGAGGGGACCGGGGAGCTGTTTTTT. Translating it yields CSAEIAEGTGELFF.

The sample holds many counts of this clone. The chain recombines TRBV20-1 with TRBJ1-1; TRBD1 agrees at 7 bases. This CDR3 is 16 amino acids long. V was clipped by 3 bases and J by 2 bases; unmatched bases: 12. The germline V gene encodes CDR1 DFQATT and CDR2 SNEGSKA (reference sequence). CDR3 nucleotide sequence: TGCAGTGCTAGGGGCCCGACAGGGAGGGTTAACACTGAAGCTTTCTTT. Translated: CSARGPTGRVNTEAFF.

This clone was observed a few times. The chain joins TRBV20-1 to TRBJ1-2; no clear D. The germline V gene has CDR1 DFQATT and CDR2 SNEGSKA (reference sequence). The CDR3 extends over 11 amino acids. Trimming pared 7 bases from V and 2 bases from J, leaving 8 bases between. The CDR3 region is CSGVGNYGYTF. The CDR3 DNA sequence: TGCAGTGGAGTTGGCAACTATGGCTACACCTTC.

The chain has TRBV6-4 and TRBJ2-3, with no clear D. The CDR3 is made up of 15 amino acids. V was shortened by 0 bases and J by 1 base, with 8 bases between the two germline ends. Germline CDR1 reads MRHNA; CDR2 reads SNTAGT. This CDR3 is CASSDSSSGTDTQYF. DNA for the CDR3: TGTGCCAGCAGTGACTCGTCATCGGGCACAGATACGCAGTATTTT.

The chain has TRBV28 and TRBJ1-2; D is ambiguous. V was cut by 10 bases and J by 6 bases, with 21 bases left in between. CDR3 length: 14 amino acids. The germline gives CDR1 MDHEN, CDR2 SYDVKM. The chain's CDR3 is CATILVLRVHGYTF. The CDR3 DNA sequence: TGTGCCACCATTTTAGTCCTCCGTGTTCATGGCTACACCTTC.

At least ten counts were recorded for this clone. The chain joins TRBV7-9 to TRBJ1-2; possible D gene TRBD1, 6 bases. The CDR3 runs to 12 residues. Deletions cut 5 bases from V and 7 bases from J, with 11 bases between. Germline V gives CDR1 SEHNR, CDR2 FQNEAQ (reference sequence). The CDR3 loop reads CASSQGTFGYTF. DNA of the CDR3: TGTGCCAGCAGCCAAGGGACATTTGGCTACACCTTC.

This clone was detected a few times. This may be a read error, as it is one base from a much larger clone. The chain couples TRBV7-9 to TRBJ2-5; D unresolved. Germline V gene data show CDR1 as SEHNR and CDR2 as FQNEAQ (reference sequence). V was pared by 4 bases and J by 5 bases, with 17 bases between. The CDR3 has 15 residues. In DNA, the CDR3 is TGTGCCAGCAGCTACGCTCATGGTCTCGATGAGACCCAGTACTTC. Amino acid sequence: CASSYAHGLDETQYF.

Points on this clone: The junction differs from germline at one of its ends, possibly a read error. The CDR3 here is CSSRFGTVSTDTQYF. CDR3 nucleotide sequence: TGCAGTTCTAGATTTGGGACTGTTAGCACAGATACGCAGTATTTT. The J gene is TRBJ2-3, the V gene TRBV20-1; TRBD2 is a possible D gene (6 bases). The CDR3 sequence is 15 residues long. CDR1 DFQATT and CDR2 SNEGSKA come from the germline V gene (reference sequence).

This clone turned up a few times. The CDR3 ends on some other residue instead of the conserved phenylalanine or tryptophan, so this is likely a read error. V is TRBV6-1 and J is TRBJ2-2, with 7 bases matching TRBD1. J was trimmed by 7 bases and V by 4 bases; bases with no gene match: 6. The CDR3 sequence is 14 residues long. Per germline, CDR1 MNHNS and CDR2 SASEGT. The CDR3 nucleotides read TGTGCCAGCAGTGTCAGACAGGGTAACGGGGAGCTGTTTCTT. Translated, it gives CASSVRQGNGELFL.

The rearrangement joins TRBV7-2 to TRBJ1-6, with a weak D call TRBD1 (5 bases). Trimming shortened V by 1 base and J by 13 bases, and 8 bases separated the two germline ends. Germline CDR1 reads SGHTA; CDR2 reads FQGNSA. The CDR3 totals 12 residues. CDR3 in amino acids: CASSLGGGPLHF. DNA of the CDR3: TGTGCCAGCAGCTTAGGCGGGGGTCCCCTCCACTTT.

There are a few counts of this clone. The chain has TRBV29-1 and TRBJ1-1, with 8 bases identical to TRBD1. The germline CDR1 and CDR2 sequences are SQVTM and ANQGSEA. With 5 bases clipped from V and 5 bases from J, the junction kept 4 bases outside the gene matches. The CDR3 spans 12 residues. CDR3: CSVLQGGTEAFF. The CDR3 coding sequence is TGCAGCGTTCTACAGGGGGGTACTGAAGCTTTCTTT.

There are many counts of this clone. This chain uses TRBV20-1 with TRBJ1-6; D call uncertain. Germline V gene lookup returns CDR1 DFQATT and CDR2 SNEGSKA (reference sequence). The CDR3 is made up of 15 amino acids. Between the trimmed V and J ends, which lost 0 bases and 6 bases, there was a span of 12 bases. In DNA form, the CDR3 reads TGCAGTGCTAGAGAACCCCGGAGGAGTAATTCACCCCTCCACTTT. This gives the protein CSAREPRRSNSPLHF.

This clone was detected once. This chain connects TRBV11-2 to TRBJ2-1; D is perhaps TRBD2 (6 bases). Germline CDR1 reads SGHAT; CDR2 reads FQNNGV. This CDR3 region has 16 residues. V was trimmed by 5 bases and J by 0 bases, leaving 14 bases between them. CDR3 protein: CASSGSAGSSYNEQFF. CDR3 DNA: TGTGCCAGCAGCGGCTCCGCCGGGAGCTCCTACAATGAGCAGTTCTTC.

The V gene is TRBV18, the J gene TRBJ2-7, with 7 bases matching TRBD1. The CDR3 is 14 residues long. CDR1 is KGHSH and CDR2 is LQKENI in the germline V gene. Trimming cost V 2 bases and J 1 base; bases outside gene matches: 2. The CDR3 loop is CASSPDRASYEQYF. As DNA, the CDR3 is TGTGCCAGCTCACCAGACAGGGCATCCTACGAGCAGTACTTC.

The CDR3 DNA reads as TGTGCCTGGAACCTTGGACTAGCGGGGGAGCAGTACTTC. Residues: CAWNLGLAGEQYF. This chain connects TRBV30 to TRBJ2-7; 12 positions match TRBD2. V was pared by 4 bases and J by 7 bases, with 5 bases of the junction left unmatched. The CDR3 has 13 amino acids. Per the germline V gene, CDR1 is GTSNPN and CDR2 is SVGIG (reference sequence).

The genes are TRBV19 and TRBJ1-2; no firm D call. The germline gives CDR1 LNHDA, CDR2 SQIVND (reference sequence). This CDR3 has 12 amino acids. The ends were cut back, 5 bases at V and 2 bases at J, with 6 bases in the middle. The CDR3 loop reads CASSRSNYGYTF. DNA for the CDR3: TGTGCCAGTAGTCGAAGCAACTATGGCTACACCTTC.

Details on this clone: An end of the junction differs from the germline gene, which may be a read error. The rearrangement links TRBV7-8 to TRBJ2-7; 7 bases fit TRBD2. The CDR3 is 16 residues long. The germline gives CDR1 SGHVS, CDR2 FQNEAQ. The CDR3 region has the DNA TGTGCCAGCATCTTATCGGGCGGGGAGGGCCTCAACGAGCAGTACTTC. Protein: CASILSGGEGLNEQYF.

In its sample, this clone was seen many times. The chain combines TRBV9 with TRBJ2-5, with 7 bases matching TRBD1. The CDR3 totals 14 residues. Germline CDR1 and CDR2: SGDLS and YYNGEE. Losses at the gene ends were 0 bases for V and 1 base for J; bases not matched to a gene: 0. CDR3: CASSVAGGQETQYF. As DNA, the CDR3 is TGTGCCAGCAGCGTAGCAGGGGGCCAAGAGACCCAGTACTTC.

There are many counts of this clone. The chain recombines TRBV7-2 with TRBJ1-5; no reliable D call. CDR1 is SGHTA, CDR2 FQGNSA, per germline. The V end was cut by 3 bases, the J end by 1 base, with 4 bases between. This CDR3 region has 13 residues. The CDR3 DNA reads TGTGCCAGCAGCTTCGTAAGCAATCAGCCCCAGCATTTT. It specifies CASSFVSNQPQHF.

This clone was found many times. This chain joins TRBV28 and TRBJ1-5; D perhaps matches TRBD1 (5 bases). Germline CDR1 reads MDHEN; CDR2 reads SYDVKM. The V gene lost 7 bases and the J gene lost 11 bases, with 18 bases spanning the gap. The CDR3 has 13 amino acids. The chain's CDR3 is CASTPGTVLSQHF. The DNA for the CDR3 is TGTGCCAGCACCCCCGGGACCGTCCTGTCCCAGCATTTT.

By share, this clone counts as medium-sized. The chain employs TRBV12-3 or TRBV12-4 and TRBJ2-7, with 8 bases identical to TRBD2. Trimming removed 8 bases from V and 5 bases from J; junction bases left unmatched: 8. The CDR3 runs to 13 residues. This chain's CDR3 is CASQAGVFDEQYF. The CDR3 region has the DNA TGTGCCAGCCAAGCGGGAGTTTTCGACGAGCAGTACTTC.

Remarks on this clone: The germline gene is not matched at one end of the junction; a read error may be the cause. The chain carries TRBV20-1 and TRBJ2-7; 7 nucleotides agree with TRBD1. The germline gives CDR1 DFQATT, CDR2 SNEGSKA (reference sequence). CDR3 length: 14 residues. The CDR3 loop reads CSARPGQRSYEQYF. CDR3 in DNA: TGCAGTGCTAGACCGGGACAGAGGTCCTACGAGCAATACTTC.